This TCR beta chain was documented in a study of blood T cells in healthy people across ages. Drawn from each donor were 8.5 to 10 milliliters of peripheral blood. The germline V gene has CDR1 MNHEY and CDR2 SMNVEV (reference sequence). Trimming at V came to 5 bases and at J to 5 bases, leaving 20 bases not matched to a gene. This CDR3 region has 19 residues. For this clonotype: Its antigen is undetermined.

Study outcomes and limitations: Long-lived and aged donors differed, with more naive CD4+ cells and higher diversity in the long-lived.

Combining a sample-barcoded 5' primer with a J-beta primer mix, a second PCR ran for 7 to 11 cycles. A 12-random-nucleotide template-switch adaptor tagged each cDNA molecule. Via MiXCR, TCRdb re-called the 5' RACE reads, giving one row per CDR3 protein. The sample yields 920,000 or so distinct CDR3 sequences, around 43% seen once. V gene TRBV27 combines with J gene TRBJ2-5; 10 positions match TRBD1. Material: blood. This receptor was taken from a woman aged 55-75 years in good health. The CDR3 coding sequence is TGTGCCAGCAGTCTCAGTCCCACTCCGGGACAGGGGAGTGGGGAGACCCAGTACTTC. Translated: CASSLSPTPGQGSGETQYF.